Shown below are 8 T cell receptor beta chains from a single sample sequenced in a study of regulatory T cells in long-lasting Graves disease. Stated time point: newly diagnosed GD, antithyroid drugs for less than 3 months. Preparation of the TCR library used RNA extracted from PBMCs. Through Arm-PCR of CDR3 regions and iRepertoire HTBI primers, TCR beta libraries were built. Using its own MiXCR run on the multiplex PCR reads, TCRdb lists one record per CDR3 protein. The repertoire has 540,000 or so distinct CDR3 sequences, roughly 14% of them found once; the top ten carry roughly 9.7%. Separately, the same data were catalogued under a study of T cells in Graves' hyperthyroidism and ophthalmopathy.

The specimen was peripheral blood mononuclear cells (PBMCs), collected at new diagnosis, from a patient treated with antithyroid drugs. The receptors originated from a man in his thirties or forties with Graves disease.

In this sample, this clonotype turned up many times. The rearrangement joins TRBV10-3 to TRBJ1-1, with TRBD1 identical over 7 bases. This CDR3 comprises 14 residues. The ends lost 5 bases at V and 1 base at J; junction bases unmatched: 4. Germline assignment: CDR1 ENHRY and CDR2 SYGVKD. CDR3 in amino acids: CAISSDRANTEAFF. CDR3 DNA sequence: TGTGCCATCAGTTCAGACAGGGCGAACACTGAAGCTTTCTTT.

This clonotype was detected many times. This chain's CDR3 is CASSWSSGKSYNEQFF. CDR3 DNA sequence: TGTGCCAGCAGTTGGTCTAGCGGGAAGTCCTACAATGAGCAGTTCTTC. The V gene is TRBV12-3 or TRBV12-4, the J gene TRBJ2-1; TRBD2 matches at 9 bases. V was clipped by 4 bases and J by 1 base; unmatched bases: 5. The CDR3 extends over 16 amino acids.

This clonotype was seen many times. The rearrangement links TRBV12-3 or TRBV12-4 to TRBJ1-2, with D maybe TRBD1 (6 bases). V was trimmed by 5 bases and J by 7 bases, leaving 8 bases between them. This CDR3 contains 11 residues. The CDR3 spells CASSPGVGYTF. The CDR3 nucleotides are TGTGCCAGCAGTCCAGGGGTTGGCTACACCTTC.

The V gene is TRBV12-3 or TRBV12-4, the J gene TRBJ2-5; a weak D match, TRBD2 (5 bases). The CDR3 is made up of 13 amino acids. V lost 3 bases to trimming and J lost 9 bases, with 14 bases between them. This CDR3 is CASSLGGAGAQYF. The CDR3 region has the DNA TGTGCCAGCAGTTTGGGCGGCGCCGGGGCCCAGTACTTC.

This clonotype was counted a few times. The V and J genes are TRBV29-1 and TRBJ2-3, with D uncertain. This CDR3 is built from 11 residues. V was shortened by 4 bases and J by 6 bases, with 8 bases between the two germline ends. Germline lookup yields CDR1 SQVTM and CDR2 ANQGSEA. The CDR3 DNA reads TGCAGCGTTGGGTTTGGGGATACGCAGTATTTT. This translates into CSVGFGDTQYF.

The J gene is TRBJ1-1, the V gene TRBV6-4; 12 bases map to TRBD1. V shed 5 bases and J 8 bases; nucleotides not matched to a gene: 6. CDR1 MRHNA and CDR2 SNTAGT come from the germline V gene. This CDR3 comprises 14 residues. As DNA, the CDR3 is TGTGCCAGCAGTTATCACGGGACAGGGGGCGAAGCTTTCTTT. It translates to CASSYHGTGGEAFF.

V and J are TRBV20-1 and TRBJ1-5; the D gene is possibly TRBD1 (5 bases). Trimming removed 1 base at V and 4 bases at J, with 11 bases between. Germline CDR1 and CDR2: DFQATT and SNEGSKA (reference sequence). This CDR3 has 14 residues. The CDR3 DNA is TGCAGTGCTAGAGGTGCAGGGTGGAATCAGCCCCAGCATTTT. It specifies CSARGAGWNQPQHF.

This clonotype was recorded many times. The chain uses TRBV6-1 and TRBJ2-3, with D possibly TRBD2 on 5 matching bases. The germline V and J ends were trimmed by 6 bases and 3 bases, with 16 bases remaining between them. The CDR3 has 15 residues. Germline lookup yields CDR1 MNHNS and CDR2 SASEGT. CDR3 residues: CASSSHGKGTDTQYF. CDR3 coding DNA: TGTGCCAGCAGCTCCCACGGGAAAGGTACAGATACGCAGTATTTT.